The TCR beta chain under discussion was sequenced for a study of T-cell reconstitution after alpha-beta-depleted transplantation in children. Germline V gene sequence: CDR1 LGHNA, CDR2 YSLEER. The CDR3 spans 16 residues. The V end lost 0 bases, the J end lost 0 bases, and 11 bases lay between the germline ends. It was with unique molecular identifiers that the TCRbeta library was prepared. A single record per CDR3 protein comes from TCRdb applying MiXCR to the PCR reads. The sample lists over 150,000 distinct CDR3 sequences, under 8.5% occurring once. There are many counts of this clonotype. The input for sequencing was PBMCs, taken before TCRalphabeta/CD19-depleted stem cell transplant. This clonotype was sampled from a boy between 2 and 10 years old with acute lymphoblastic leukemia, due to receive a stem cell transplant. The chain employs TRBV4-3 and TRBJ1-1; D may be TRBD1 (5 bases). The CDR3 DNA follows: TGCGCCAGCAGCCAAGATCACGGGGCTTTGAACACTGAAGCTTTCTTT. Translation: CASSQDHGALNTEAFF.